This T cell receptor (beta chain) was sequenced for a study of blood T cell repertoires in COVID-19. The wider study: Specimens from acute and convalescent COVID-19 originated in the United States, Italy and Spain. The cDNA or gDNA used as material had been derived from T cells, B-cell-depleted T cells, or PBMCs.

The CDR3 runs 14 residues. V was pared by 7 bases and J by 0 bases, with 13 bases between. From germline, CDR1 is MNHEY and CDR2 SVGAGI. Original methodology: Reference gene primers were amplified, and this amplification served to estimate nucleated cell counts. Clones were sequenced by immunoSEQ multiplex PCR, and TCRdb holds only the in-frame ones, with some missing. V and J calls and clone size are as listed in that table; D and trimming were resolved from the DNA. The sample includes 65,000 to 95,000 clones, 70% to 75% seen only once; the top ten take more than 5%. The source material was peripheral blood. The rearrangement joins TRBV6-5 to TRBJ2-7; D may be TRBD2 (5 bases). This sequence was found in a middle-aged man with active or convalescent COVID-19. CDR3 in amino acids: CASITPGTSYEQYF. In DNA form, the CDR3 reads TGTGCCAGCATTACGCCGGGAACCTCCTACGAGCAGTACTTC.